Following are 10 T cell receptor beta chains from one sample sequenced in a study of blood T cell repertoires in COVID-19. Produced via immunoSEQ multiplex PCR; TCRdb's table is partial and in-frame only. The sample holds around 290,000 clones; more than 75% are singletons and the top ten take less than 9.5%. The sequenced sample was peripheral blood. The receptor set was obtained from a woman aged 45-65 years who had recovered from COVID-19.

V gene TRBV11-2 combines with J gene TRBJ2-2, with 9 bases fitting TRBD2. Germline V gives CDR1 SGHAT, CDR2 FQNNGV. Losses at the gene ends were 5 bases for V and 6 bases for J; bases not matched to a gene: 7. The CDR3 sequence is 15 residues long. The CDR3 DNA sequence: TGTGCCAGCAGCGGAGCGGGGGGCACAGCCGGGGAGCTGTTTTTT. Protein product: CASSGAGGTAGELFF.

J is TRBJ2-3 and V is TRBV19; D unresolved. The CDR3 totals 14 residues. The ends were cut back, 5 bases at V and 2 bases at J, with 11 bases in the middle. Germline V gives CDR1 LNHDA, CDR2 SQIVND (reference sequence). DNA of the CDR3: TGTGCCAGTAGTCCCCTAGAATACACAGATACGCAGTATTTT. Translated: CASSPLEYTDTQYF.

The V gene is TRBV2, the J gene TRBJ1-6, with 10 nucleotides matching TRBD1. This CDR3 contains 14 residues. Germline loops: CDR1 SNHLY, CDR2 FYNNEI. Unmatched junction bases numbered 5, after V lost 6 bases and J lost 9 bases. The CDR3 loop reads CASRAGQGISPLHF. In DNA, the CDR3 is TGTGCCAGCAGGGCGGGACAGGGGATTTCACCCCTCCACTTT.

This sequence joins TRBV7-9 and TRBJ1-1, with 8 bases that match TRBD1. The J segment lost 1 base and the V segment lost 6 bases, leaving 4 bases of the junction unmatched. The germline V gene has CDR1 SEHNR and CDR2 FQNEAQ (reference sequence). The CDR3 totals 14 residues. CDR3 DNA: TGTGCCAGCAGACTCCAGGGGGCGAACACTGAAGCTTTCTTT. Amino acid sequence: CASRLQGANTEAFF.

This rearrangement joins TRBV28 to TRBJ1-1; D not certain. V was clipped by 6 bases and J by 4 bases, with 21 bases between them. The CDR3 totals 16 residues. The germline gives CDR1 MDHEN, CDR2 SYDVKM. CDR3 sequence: CASSQPRISGGTEAFF. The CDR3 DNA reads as TGTGCCAGCAGCCAACCCCGGATCTCGGGAGGCACTGAAGCTTTCTTT.

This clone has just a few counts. CDR3 in DNA: TGTGCCATTTCACTCCGGGACTCCTCCTCTAGCAATCAGCCCCAGCATTTT. Translating it yields CAISLRDSSSSNQPQHF. The genes are TRBV7-9 and TRBJ1-5; possible D gene TRBD1, 5 bases. V lost 10 bases and J lost 0, with 22 bases in between. There are 17 residues in the CDR3. CDR1 is SEHNR, CDR2 FQNEAQ, per germline (reference sequence).

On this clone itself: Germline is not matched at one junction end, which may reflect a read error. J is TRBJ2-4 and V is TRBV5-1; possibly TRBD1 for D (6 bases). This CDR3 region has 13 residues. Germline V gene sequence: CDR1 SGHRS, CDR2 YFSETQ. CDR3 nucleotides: TGCGCCAGCAGCTTGACCCCAGGGGACACATCTTTATTC. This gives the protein CASSLTPGDTSLF.

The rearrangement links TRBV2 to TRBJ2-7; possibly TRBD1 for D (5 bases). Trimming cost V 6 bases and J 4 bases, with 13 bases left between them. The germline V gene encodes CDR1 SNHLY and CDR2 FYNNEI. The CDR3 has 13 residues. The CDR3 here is CASSAGSGYEQYF. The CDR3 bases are TGTGCCAGCAGCGCAGGGTCGGGTTACGAGCAGTACTTC.

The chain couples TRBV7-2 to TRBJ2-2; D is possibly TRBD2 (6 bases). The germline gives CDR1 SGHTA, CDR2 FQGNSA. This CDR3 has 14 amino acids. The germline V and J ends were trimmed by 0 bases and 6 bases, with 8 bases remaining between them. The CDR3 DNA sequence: TGTGCCAGCAGCTTAGCGCGGGGATCCGGGGAGCTGTTTTTT. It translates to CASSLARGSGELFF.

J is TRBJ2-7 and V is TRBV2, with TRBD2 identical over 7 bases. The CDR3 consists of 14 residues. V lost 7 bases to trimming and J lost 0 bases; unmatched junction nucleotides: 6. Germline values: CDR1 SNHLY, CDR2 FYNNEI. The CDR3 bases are TGTGCCAGCACATTGCAGCGGGACTCCTACGAGCAGTACTTC. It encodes CASTLQRDSYEQYF. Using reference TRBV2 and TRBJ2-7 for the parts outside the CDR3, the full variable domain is EPEVTQTPSHQVTQMGQEVILRCVPISNHLYFYWYRQILGQKVEFLVSFYNNEISEKSEIFDDQFSVERPDGSNFTLKIRSTKLEDSAMYFCASTLQRDSYEQYFGPGTRLTVT.